The 29 T cell receptor beta chains listed next were all sequenced from one sample in a study of blood T cell repertoires in COVID-19. Here immunoSEQ multiplex PCR was the method, and the copy in TCRdb shows in-frame clones only, minus some. The repertoire holds about 310,000 clones, with 70% to 90% as singletons. Sample: PBMCs or T cells enriched from blood (not recorded which). All receptors come from a woman aged 40 to 50 who had recovered from COVID-19.

The rearrangement joins TRBV4-3 to TRBJ2-1, with TRBD2 matching over 16 bases. The CDR3 extends over 16 amino acids. The J segment lost 8 bases and the V segment lost 6 bases, leaving 7 bases of the junction unmatched. From germline, CDR1 is LGHNA and CDR2 YSLEER. The CDR3 spells CASRGTSGGAWDEQFF. The CDR3 bases are TGCGCCAGCAGGGGGACTAGCGGGGGGGCCTGGGATGAGCAGTTCTTC.

The genes are TRBV7-6 and TRBJ1-5; unclear D gene. CDR1 and CDR2 from the germline V gene are SGHVS and FNYEAQ. The V end was cut by 0 bases, the J end by 3 bases, with 6 bases between. The CDR3 length is 14 residues. The CDR3 here is CASSLAASNQPQHF. CDR3 in DNA: TGTGCCAGCAGCTTAGCGGCTTCCAATCAGCCCCAGCATTTT.

The chain employs TRBV6-6 and TRBJ1-2; 9 bases fit TRBD1. Germline values: CDR1 MNHNY, CDR2 SVGAGI (reference sequence). The CDR3 is made up of 15 amino acids. The trim removed 0 bases at V and 3 bases at J, leaving 2 bases unmatched. This chain's CDR3 is CASSYSTGGDYGYTF. The DNA of the CDR3 is TGTGCCAGCAGTTACTCGACAGGGGGAGACTATGGCTACACCTTC.

The chain is built from TRBV5-1 and TRBJ2-2, with 7 bases fitting TRBD2. Germline V lookup: CDR1 SGHRS, CDR2 YFSETQ. V lost 4 bases and J lost 11; bases outside the gene matches: 11. CDR3 length equals 14 residues. The CDR3 loop is CASSHGLVSGELFF. The CDR3, as DNA: TGCGCCAGCAGCCATGGACTAGTCTCGGGAGAGCTGTTTTTT.

The chain has TRBV7-6 and TRBJ2-1; 11 bases line up with TRBD2. The ends lost 6 bases at V and 8 bases at J; junction bases unmatched: 12. Germline values: CDR1 SGHVS, CDR2 FNYEAQ. CDR3 size: 16 residues. The CDR3 coding sequence is TGTGCCAGCAGTTCCATGGTAGCGGGAGGGGGGGATGAGCAGTTCTTC. It is translated as CASSSMVAGGGDEQFF. Using reference TRBV7-6 and TRBJ2-1 for the parts outside the CDR3, the full variable domain is GAGVSQSPRYKVTKRGQDVALRCDPISGHVSLYWYRQALGQGPEFLTYFNYEAQQDKSGLPNDRFSAERPEGSISTLTIQRTEQRDSAMYRCASSSMVAGGGDEQFFGPGTRLTVL.

The chain uses TRBV29-1 and TRBJ2-1, with a weak D call TRBD1 (5 bases). Germline CDR1 and CDR2: SQVTM and ANQGSEA. The V end lost 2 bases, the J end lost 9 bases, and 14 bases lay between the germline ends. The CDR3 runs to 13 residues. The CDR3 here is CSVELGLPGEQFF. The CDR3 DNA reads TGCAGCGTTGAATTGGGGCTTCCGGGTGAGCAGTTCTTC.

This clone was counted a single time. V is TRBV11-3 and J is TRBJ2-7, with a weak D call TRBD2 (6 bases). Germline CDR1 SGHNT, CDR2 YENEEA. Trimming stripped 4 bases from V and 1 base from J, with 11 bases between. The CDR3 extends over 14 amino acids. CDR3 nucleotides: TGTGCCAGCAGCTCCCGGGACTTGTCCTACGAGCAGTACTTC. This sequence encodes CASSSRDLSYEQYF.

The rearrangement joins TRBV19 to TRBJ2-5; 11 nucleotides line up with TRBD2. Germline loops: CDR1 LNHDA, CDR2 SQIVND (reference sequence). Trimming cost V 5 bases and J 1 base; bases outside gene matches: 6. The length of the CDR3 is 16 residues. The CDR3 protein is CASSELAGDLQETQYF. CDR3 nucleotides: TGTGCCAGTAGTGAACTAGCGGGGGACCTCCAAGAGACCCAGTACTTC.

The chain has TRBV7-3 and TRBJ2-3; D is ambiguous. The V gene's germline CDR1 is SGHTA and CDR2 FQGTGA. This CDR3 is 17 amino acids long. The ends were cut back, 0 bases at V and 5 bases at J, with 18 bases in the middle. The CDR3 reads CASSLTAAPKPLDTQYF. As DNA, the CDR3 is TGTGCCAGCAGCTTAACTGCAGCGCCTAAGCCTTTAGATACGCAGTATTTT.

This sequence joins TRBV7-8 and TRBJ2-3; D perhaps matches TRBD2 (5 bases). Per the germline V gene, CDR1 is SGHVS and CDR2 is FQNEAQ. The CDR3 extends over 15 amino acids. The V end was cut by 5 bases, the J end by 1 base, with 13 bases between. This chain's CDR3 is CASSPSPYRTDTQYF. For the CDR3, the DNA is TGTGCCAGCAGCCCTAGCCCGTACCGCACAGATACGCAGTATTTT.

A word on this clone: Germline and junction disagree at one end, which may indicate a read error. J is TRBJ2-1 and V is TRBV7-7; 10 bases align to TRBD2. This CDR3 has 20 residues. The germline gives CDR1 SSHAT, CDR2 FNYEAQ (reference sequence). CDR3 coding DNA: TGTGCTAGCAGCCCCCGAGCCGGACTAGCGGTAGGGGCTGGGGGCAATGAGCAGTTCTTC. Protein product: CASSPRAGLAVGAGGNEQFF.

The CDR3 DNA is TGCGCCAGCAGCCAAGATGTTCCAGGGGGTTTGAGCTCCTACAATGAGCAGTTCTTC. It is translated as CASSQDVPGGLSSYNEQFF. The chain couples TRBV4-3 to TRBJ2-1, with 7 bases aligning to TRBD1. CDR3 length: 19 amino acids. The junction had 11 bases not matched to a gene; V was cut back by 0 bases and J by 0 bases. Germline CDR1 is LGHNA and CDR2 is YSLEER.

This clone showed up just a few times. The V call is TRBV7-3, the J call TRBJ1-2; D gene ambiguous. From germline, CDR1 is SGHTA and CDR2 FQGTGA. There are 15 residues in the CDR3. Trimming took 2 bases from V and 0 from J, leaving 10 bases between them. The CDR3 here is CASSLGGHTNYGYTF. As DNA, the CDR3 is TGTGCCAGCAGCTTAGGTGGGCACACTAACTATGGCTACACCTTC.

The chain recombines TRBV10-1 with TRBJ1-6; 8 bases align to TRBD1. After removal of 5 bases from V and 7 bases from J, the junction contained 7 bases not matched to a gene. CDR1 and CDR2 (germline): WNHNN, SYGVQD (reference sequence). CDR3 length: 15 residues. CDR3 sequence reads: CASSLEQGVNSPLHF. As DNA, the CDR3 is TGCGCCAGCAGTTTAGAACAGGGGGTAAATTCACCCCTCCACTTT.

The rearrangement links TRBV10-3 to TRBJ2-1; the match to TRBD2 covers 14 bases. Germline CDR1 ENHRY, CDR2 SYGVKD. The V segment lost 7 bases and the J segment 1 base; nucleotides outside the gene matches: 6. The CDR3 spans 17 residues. This chain's CDR3 is CAITGTSGGQSYNEQFF. The CDR3 region has the DNA TGTGCCATCACGGGGACTAGCGGGGGCCAGTCCTACAATGAGCAGTTCTTC.

The rearrangement joins TRBV30 to TRBJ1-1, with D perhaps TRBD1 (5 bases). The CDR3 is 14 residues long. The germline gives CDR1 GTSNPN, CDR2 SVGIG (reference sequence). Between the trimmed V and J ends, which lost 0 bases and 1 base, there was a span of 9 bases. CDR3 region: CAWSVGPENTEAFF. DNA of the CDR3: TGTGCCTGGAGTGTGGGGCCAGAGAACACTGAAGCTTTCTTT. Full variable domain (missing parts from reference TRBV30 and TRBJ1-1): SQTIHQWPATLVQPVGSPLSLECTVEGTSNPNLYWYRQAAGRGLQLLFYSVGIGQISSEVPQNLSASRPQDRQFILSSKKLLLSDSGFYLCAWSVGPENTEAFFGQGTRLTVV.

The chain combines TRBV30 with TRBJ1-1; weak D call: TRBD1 (6 bases). Germline CDR1 is GTSNPN and CDR2 is SVGIG (reference sequence). The CDR3 loop spans 14 amino acids. Trimming stripped 3 bases from V and 5 bases from J, with 16 bases between. The CDR3, as DNA: TGTGCCTGGAGCGTTGTAGGGGGTGGGACTGAAGCTTTCTTT. Its translation: CAWSVVGGGTEAFF.

The chain uses TRBV7-9 and TRBJ1-3; D possibly corresponds to TRBD1 (6 bases). Germline V gene sequence: CDR1 SEHNR, CDR2 FQNEAQ (reference sequence). The CDR3 spans 14 residues. The germline V and J ends were trimmed by 0 bases and 8 bases, with 11 bases remaining between them. CDR3 sequence (DNA): TGTGCCAGCAGCTTAGCAGAACAGGGAGACACCATATATTTT. Amino acid sequence: CASSLAEQGDTIYF.

V is TRBV30 and J is TRBJ1-5; 10 bases line up with TRBD1. The CDR3 is 16 amino acids. CDR1 and CDR2 from the germline V gene are GTSNPN and SVGIG (reference sequence). The junction had 5 bases not matched to a gene; V was cut back by 3 bases and J by 0 bases. The CDR3: CAWSSWDRGSNQPQHF. DNA for the CDR3: TGTGCCTGGAGCAGCTGGGACAGGGGTAGCAATCAGCCCCAGCATTTT.

The chain is built from TRBV2 and TRBJ2-1; D is possibly TRBD2 (5 bases). Germline CDR1 is SNHLY and CDR2 is FYNNEI. The CDR3 has 12 residues. Trimming removed 8 bases from V and 3 bases from J, with 8 bases in between. In DNA, the CDR3 is TGTGCCAGCTCCCGGGACTACAATGAGCAGTTCTTC. This gives the protein CASSRDYNEQFF.

The CDR3 region has the DNA TGTGCCAGTCGGTTGGGGCCTCAAGAGACCCAGTACTTC. It codes for CASRLGPQETQYF. J is TRBJ2-5 and V is TRBV19, with D possibly TRBD1 on 5 matching bases. The length of the CDR3 is 13 residues. With 8 bases removed from V and 2 bases from J, the gap between germline ends came to 12 bases. Germline V gene lookup returns CDR1 LNHDA and CDR2 SQIVND (reference sequence). Full variable domain (rest looked up from reference TRBV19 and TRBJ2-5): DGGITQSPKYLFRKEGQNVTLSCEQNLNHDAMYWYRQDPGQGLRLIYYSQIVNDFQKGDIAEGYSVSREKKESFPLTVTSAQKNPTAFYLCASRLGPQETQYFGPGTRLLVL.

The chain combines TRBV30 with TRBJ1-6, with 8 bases aligning to TRBD1. V trimming: 2 bases; J trimming: 10 bases; junction bases outside the gene matches: 7. Germline V gives CDR1 GTSNPN, CDR2 SVGIG (reference sequence). The CDR3 totals 14 residues. The CDR3, as DNA: TGTGCCTGGAGTATACAGGGGACAGGATCACCCCTCCACTTT. Translating gives CAWSIQGTGSPLHF.

The CDR3 region is CASSRDSPYEQYF. The CDR3 DNA follows: TGTGCCAGCAGCCGGGACTCGCCCTACGAGCAGTACTTC. J is TRBJ2-7 and V is TRBV7-2; tentative D call: TRBD2 (6 bases). V lost 5 bases and J 2 bases, leaving 10 bases between the germline ends. Germline V lookup: CDR1 SGHTA, CDR2 FQGNSA. CDR3 length equals 13 residues.

This clone was counted once. The rearrangement links TRBV27 to TRBJ1-6; 9 positions match TRBD1. This CDR3 is built from 14 residues. J lost 5 bases, V lost 6 bases, and 2 bases had no gene match. Germline assignment: CDR1 MNHEY and CDR2 SMNVEV (reference sequence). The CDR3 is CASSRTGDNSPLHF. CDR3 coding DNA: TGTGCCAGCAGCCGGACAGGGGATAATTCACCCCTCCACTTT.

V usage is TRBV6-5 and J usage is TRBJ2-7; TRBD1 matches at 9 bases. The CDR3 totals 16 residues. J gave up 5 bases and V 4 bases, and 12 bases lay outside the gene matches. Germline V gives CDR1 MNHEY, CDR2 SVGAGI. The CDR3: CASSLSSGQGANEQYF. For the CDR3, the DNA is TGTGCCAGCAGTTTAAGCTCGGGACAGGGCGCCAACGAGCAGTACTTC.

V gene TRBV5-6 combines with J gene TRBJ1-1, with D perhaps TRBD1 (5 bases). CDR1 is SGHDT, CDR2 YYEEEE, per germline. V was pared by 0 bases and J by 2 bases, with 8 bases between. CDR3 length: 14 residues. The CDR3 DNA follows: TGTGCCAGCAGCTTGGAAGGACAAAACACTGAAGCTTTCTTT. Translating it yields CASSLEGQNTEAFF.

This chain joins TRBV13 and TRBJ2-1; the match to TRBD2 covers 12 bases. CDR1 and CDR2 from the germline V gene are PRHDT and FYEKMQ (reference sequence). Germline trimming cut 3 bases from V and 10 bases from J; bases unmatched to any gene: 10. The CDR3 extends over 16 amino acids. CDR3 region: CASSFRRLAGVGEQFF. The CDR3 coding sequence is TGTGCCAGCAGCTTTCGCAGACTAGCGGGAGTTGGAGAGCAGTTCTTC.

This clone was recorded only once. The chain links TRBV9 to TRBJ1-1, with D possibly matching TRBD1 (5 bases). The germline V and J ends were trimmed by 4 bases and 5 bases, with 15 bases remaining between them. CDR1 and CDR2 (germline): SGDLS, YYNGEE. The CDR3 extends over 14 amino acids. DNA of the CDR3: TGTGCCAGCAGCCCAACGACCCGGGGGACTGAAGCTTTCTTT. Translating gives CASSPTTRGTEAFF.

This chain uses TRBV6-5 with TRBJ1-2; possible D gene TRBD1, 5 bases. The V and J ends lost 7 bases and 4 bases respectively, with 19 bases between them. Looked up from germline, CDR1 is MNHEY and CDR2 is SVGAGI. The CDR3 is made up of 15 amino acids. The CDR3 region has the DNA TGTGCCAGCACCCCAGGCTCGGGAGGGGCCTATGGCTACACCTTC. It is translated as CASTPGSGGAYGYTF.